A selection of T cell receptor beta chains follows, all from one sample in a study of molecular identifiers for immune sequencing clone quantification. A single record per CDR3 protein comes from TCRdb applying MiXCR to the PCR reads. The profile shows approximately 630,000 distinct CDR3 sequences, over 25% of them singletons. The material sequenced was naive CD8+ T cells from blood, with Jurkat cell RNA spiked in. The receptors derive from a human donor in good health. Some libraries in this study had Jurkat cell RNA spiked in. CDR3s leave out the opening cysteine and the closing phenylalanine or tryptophan. Fields, in order: V gene, J gene, CDR3 protein.

TRBV5-4	TRBJ2-7	ASSPSGMGNEQY
TRBV5-6	TRBJ1-6	ASSFKQGRDPPLH
TRBV7-9	TRBJ2-4	ASSSTREFDIQH
TRBV11-2	TRBJ2-7	ASRGLAANYEQY
TRBV20-1	TRBJ1-2	SASSPASGYT
TRBV30	TRBJ1-5	AWSGVGGNQPQH
TRBV3-1	TRBJ2-3	ASSQGWGTDTQY
TRBV15	TRBJ1-4	ATSSGTGSEKLF
TRBV7-9	TRBJ1-1	ASSLGAGGMNTEAF
TRBV19	TRBJ2-2	ASSIAGVISSNTGELF
TRBV4-1	TRBJ2-3	ASSQDRPSGGARGTDTQY
TRBV29-1	TRBJ2-5	SVEKGRSQETQY
TRBV7-2	TRBJ2-3	ASSSGLAGDTQY
TRBV6-1	TRBJ2-7	ASSSVSRTGGYEQY
TRBV10-3	TRBJ1-1	AISESNRMNTEAF
TRBV9	TRBJ2-7	ASSVGVSTTNEQY
TRBV6-2/TRBV6-3	TRBJ2-2	ASTYTGTGELF
TRBV5-4	TRBJ1-1	ASSAETGTEAF
TRBV30	TRBJ2-3	AWSASGGHTDTQY
TRBV7-9	TRBJ2-5	ASSIKGLGQETQY
TRBV11-2	TRBJ2-3	ASSSRDRQY
TRBV7-9	TRBJ2-2	ASSFPRETMNTGELF
TRBV4-3	TRBJ2-1	ASSQADNYNEQF
TRBV20-1	TRBJ1-3	SARQSVGLTGNTIY
TRBV7-6	TRBJ2-3	ASSLGWTGESTDTQY
TRBV2	TRBJ2-1	ASSGALGNEQF
TRBV6-5	TRBJ1-5	ASSATGINQPQH
TRBV7-9	TRBJ1-4	ASSSGTANEKLF
TRBV3-1	TRBJ2-3	ASSPRASGSTDTQY
TRBV19	TRBJ2-3	ASSRGLAGVDPDTQY
TRBV29-1	TRBJ2-7	SVEEGGGGHSYEQY
TRBV20-1	TRBJ2-7	SAHWSGAYEQY
TRBV3-1	TRBJ2-7	ASSPYGTGLEQY
TRBV20-1	TRBJ2-7	SAETPGEAYEQY
TRBV12-3/TRBV12-4	TRBJ2-7	ASSTKRGQQY
TRBV4-3	TRBJ2-3	ASSQGWRTTDTQY
TRBV12-2	TRBJ1-5	ASRGRDGENQPQH
TRBV29-1	TRBJ2-2	SVEGTSGRTGELF
TRBV2	TRBJ2-2	AREEKYTGELF
TRBV7-9	TRBJ1-1	ASSPDRGLISEAF
TRBV29-1	TRBJ2-3	SVEDRRQLTDTQY
TRBV5-1	TRBJ2-7	ASSHPGRSYEQY
TRBV20-1	TRBJ2-1	SAREARNLGNEQF
TRBV3-1	TRBJ1-1	ASSQELDTNTEAF
TRBV12-3/TRBV12-4	TRBJ1-1	ASQWTHTEAF
TRBV20-1	TRBJ2-3	SLADTQY
TRBV7-9	TRBJ2-5	ASSAQGETQY
TRBV15	TRBJ2-5	ATSRGGLAVLEETQY
TRBV29-1	TRBJ2-7	SVVILGDEQY
TRBV6-6	TRBJ2-2	ASSYVGPGELF
TRBV14	TRBJ2-3	ASSLRGIGADTQY
TRBV18	TRBJ2-7	ASSPRISGGAAEEQY
TRBV19	TRBJ2-3	ARPDPDTQY
TRBV27	TRBJ1-1	ASSTSGQSGSGTEAF
TRBV6-2/TRBV6-3	TRBJ2-7	ASSPDRVRGEQY
TRBV6-6	TRBJ1-1	ASSYVANFEAF
TRBV28	TRBJ2-1	ASSFLGPSYNEQF
TRBV7-2	TRBJ1-2	ASSLFFMTESNYGYT
TRBV7-2	TRBJ1-1	ASSFDLNTEAF
TRBV3-1	TRBJ2-3	ASSQQGVTDTQY